This T cell receptor (beta chain) appears in the sequencing data of a study of OX40 agonist ivuxolimab in advanced cancers. Study as a whole: Patients were dosed with the agonistic anti-OX40 (CD134) antibody ivuxolimab. Whole-study results and caveats: Both CD4+ and CD8+ T cell populations in blood had undergone clonal expansion by week 6 at 0.1 to 3.0 mg/kg.

The V gene's germline CDR1 is LGHNA and CDR2 YNFKEQ. The V gene lost 0 bases and the J gene lost 4 bases, with 4 bases spanning the gap. The CDR3 totals 12 residues. As regards this clone: Antigen: not known.

Sequencing was performed with immunoSEQ multiplex PCR; in TCRdb, only in-frame clones are kept and a portion is missing. The sample yields 70,000 or so clones, about 90% seen once. This specimen was CD4+ or CD8+ T cells sorted from blood, taken in a trial of the OX40 agonist ivuxolimab. The sequence derives from an adult with an advanced solid tumor such as melanoma, head and neck, liver or kidney cancer. The rearrangement uses TRBV4-2 and TRBJ2-7; D is ambiguous. The CDR3 region is CASSQEAYEQYF. CDR3 bases: TGTGCCAGCAGCCAAGAGGCTTACGAGCAGTACTTC.